This note documents a single T cell receptor beta chain sequence. The entry originates in a study of blood T cell repertoires in COVID-19. Study summary: The samples span acute and convalescent COVID-19 from the United States, Italy and Spain. From T cells, B-cell-depleted T cells, or PBMCs came the material, which was cDNA or gDNA.

Assay: immunoSEQ multiplex PCR; the TCRdb copy retains only in-frame clones and omits some. The sample consists of approximately 280,000 clones, around 90% of them appearing once. CDR1 is LNHDA and CDR2 is SQIVND in the germline V gene (reference sequence). The V gene lost 5 bases and the J gene lost 2 bases, with 10 bases spanning the gap. The CDR3 has 15 amino acids. The rearrangement uses TRBV19 and TRBJ1-6; D perhaps matches TRBD1 (5 bases). The sequence was collected from a man in his fifties or sixties with acute or convalescent COVID-19. The sequenced material came from peripheral blood. The CDR3 loop reads CASSAQGTYNSPLHF. The CDR3 DNA reads as TGTGCCAGTAGTGCTCAGGGAACCTATAATTCACCCCTCCACTTT.